These 3 T cell receptor beta chains originate from one sample sequenced in a study of T-cell reconstitution after alpha-beta-depleted transplantation in children. Unique molecular identifiers tagged the TCRbeta library. MiXCR, run by TCRdb on the PCR reads, gives a single entry per CDR3 protein. Here the sample spans 450,000 to 550,000 distinct CDR3 sequences, about 10% being singletons. Sequencing was performed on PBMCs, mostly from graft donor cells, taken 180 days after TCRalphabeta/CD19-depleted stem cell transplant. The origin of the receptors is a female patient under 10 years old who had a stem cell transplant for aplastic anemia, so the T cells may come from the graft donor.

This clonotype was observed a handful of times. V and J are TRBV5-1 and TRBJ1-3, with TRBD1 identical over 7 bases. Germline loops: CDR1 SGHRS, CDR2 YFSETQ. The CDR3 spans 14 residues. J lost 3 bases, V lost 1 base, and 1 base had no gene match. CDR3 in DNA: TGCGCCAGCAGCTTGACAGGGGATGGAAACACCATATATTTT. It translates to CASSLTGDGNTIYF.

This clonotype was seen only a few times. V and J are TRBV29-1 and TRBJ2-3, with D possibly TRBD2 on 5 matching bases. The germline V gene encodes CDR1 SQVTM and CDR2 ANQGSEA. The CDR3 has 13 amino acids. V gave up 3 bases and J gave up 2 bases, with 9 bases separating them. The CDR3 here is CSVDRGATDTQYF. Here the CDR3 DNA reads TGCAGCGTTGATCGGGGTGCCACAGATACGCAGTATTTT.

This clonotype was seen only a few times. This chain connects TRBV11-2 to TRBJ2-5, with 8 bases fitting TRBD2. Germline loops: CDR1 SGHAT, CDR2 FQNNGV. There are 16 residues in the CDR3. V lost 5 bases and J lost 1; bases outside the gene matches: 9. CDR3 in DNA: TGTGCCAGCAGCCAAAGCGGGAGTGGGATCCAAGAGACCCAGTACTTC. Its protein is CASSQSGSGIQETQYF.